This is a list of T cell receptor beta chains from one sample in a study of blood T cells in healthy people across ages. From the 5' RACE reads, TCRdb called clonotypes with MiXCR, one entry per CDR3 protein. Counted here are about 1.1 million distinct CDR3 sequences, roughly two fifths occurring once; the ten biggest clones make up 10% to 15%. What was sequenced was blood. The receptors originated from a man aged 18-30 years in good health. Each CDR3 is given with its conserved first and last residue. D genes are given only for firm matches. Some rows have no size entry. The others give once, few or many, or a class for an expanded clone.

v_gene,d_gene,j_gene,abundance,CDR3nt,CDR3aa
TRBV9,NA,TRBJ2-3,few,TGTGCCAGTGGGTGGAGGCGTACTAGCACAGATACGCAGTATTTT,CASGWRRTSTDTQYF
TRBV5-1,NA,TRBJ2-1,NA,TGCGCCAGCAGCCTTGGACATGGGCAGTACAATGAGCAGTTCTTC,CASSLGHGQYNEQFF
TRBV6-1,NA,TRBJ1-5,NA,TGTGCCAGCAGAACAAATTCCGGGGGAGGCAATCAGCCCCAGCATTTT,CASRTNSGGGNQPQHF
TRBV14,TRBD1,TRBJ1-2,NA,TGTGCCAGCAGCCCGGAACTGACAGGGGGGCACTATGGCTACACCTTC,CASSPELTGGHYGYTF
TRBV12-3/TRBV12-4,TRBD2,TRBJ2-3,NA,TGTGCCAGCAGCCCCTGGACTAGCGGGGGGGCATTCGATACGCAGTATTTT,CASSPWTSGGAFDTQYF
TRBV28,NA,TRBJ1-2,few,TGTGCCAGCAGTACCCTCAGGGGACACTATGGCTACACCTTC,CASSTLRGHYGYTF
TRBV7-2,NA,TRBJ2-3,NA,TGTGCCAGCAGCTCCCCGGGGGACGCAGTGTGGTATTTT,CASSSPGDAVWYF
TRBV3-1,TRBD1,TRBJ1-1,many,TGTGCCAGCAGCGGGACAGGGGACACTGAAGCTTTCTTT,CASSGTGDTEAFF
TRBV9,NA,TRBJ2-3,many,TGTGCCAGCAGCGTAGTTGGTAGCACAGATACGCAGTATTTT,CASSVVGSTDTQYF
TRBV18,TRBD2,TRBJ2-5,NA,TGTGCCGGCTCACCCTTGGGGGGGAATGAGCAGTACTTC,CAGSPLGGNEQYF
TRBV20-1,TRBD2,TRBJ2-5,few,TGCAGTGCTTCTAAGCGGGGTCTACAAGAGACCCAGTACTTC,CSASKRGLQETQYF
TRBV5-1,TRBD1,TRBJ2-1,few,TGCGCCAGCAGCTTCACGAGAGGGACAGGTCAAAATGAGCAGTTCTTC,CASSFTRGTGQNEQFF
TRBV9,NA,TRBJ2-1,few,TGTGCCAGCAGCGTAGCGGAACACAATGAGCAGTTCTTC,CASSVAEHNEQFF
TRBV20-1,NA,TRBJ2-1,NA,TGCAGTGCGCCTAGGGTGGGGACTTCAGCACGCAGAGCGTCCTACAATGAGCAGTTCTTC,CSAPRVGTSARRASYNEQFF
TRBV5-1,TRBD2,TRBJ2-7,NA,TGCGCCAGCAGCTCGGGGGGACCAACTTCGGCCCAGTACTTC,CASSSGGPTSAQYF
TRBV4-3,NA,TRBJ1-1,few,TGCGCCAGCAGCCAACTGGACACTTCTAACACTGAAGCTTTCTTT,CASSQLDTSNTEAFF
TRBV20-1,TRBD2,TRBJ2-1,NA,TGCAGTGCTAGAGATTACGGGAGCCTAGCGGGAAACAATGAGCAGTTCTTC,CSARDYGSLAGNNEQFF
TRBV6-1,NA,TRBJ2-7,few,TGTGCCAGCAGTGAAGAGATTGAGCACTACGAGCAGTACTTC,CASSEEIEHYEQYF
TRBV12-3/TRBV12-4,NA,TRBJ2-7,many,TGTGCCAGCAGCCCGGGACATTTATACGAGCAGTACTTC,CASSPGHLYEQYF
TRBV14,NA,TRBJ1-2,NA,TGTACCAGCAGCCAAGATTCCCAACGCGGCTACACCTTC,CTSSQDSQRGYTF
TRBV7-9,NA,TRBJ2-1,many,TGTGCCAGCAGACCCAAGGGGGACATTCAACTTTATAACAATGAGCAGTTCTTC,CASRPKGDIQLYNNEQFF
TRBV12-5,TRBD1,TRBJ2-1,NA,TGTGCTAGTGGTCCAGGGGGCTCGGCCAATGAGCAGTTCTTC,CASGPGGSANEQFF
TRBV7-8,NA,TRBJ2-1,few,TGTGCCAGCAGCCCCCGACTAGTGGGGTACAATGAGCAGTTCTTC,CASSPRLVGYNEQFF
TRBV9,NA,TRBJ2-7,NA,TGTGCCAGCAGCGTAGTACAGCTCACACACGAGCAGTACTTC,CASSVVQLTHEQYF
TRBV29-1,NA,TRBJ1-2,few,TGCAGCGCCAACCAGGCAGGGTCCGGCTACACCTTC,CSANQAGSGYTF
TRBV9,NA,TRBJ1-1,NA,TGTGCCAGCAGCCCCGGGGGGGTAATGAACACTGAAGCTTTCTTT,CASSPGGVMNTEAFF
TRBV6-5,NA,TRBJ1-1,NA,TGTGCCAGCAGTCGAGGGGTTCGGGGGACTGAAGCTTTCTTT,CASSRGVRGTEAFF
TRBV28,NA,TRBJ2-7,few,TGTGCCAGCAGCCAAGGCGACCGACGCTACGAGCAGTACTTC,CASSQGDRRYEQYF
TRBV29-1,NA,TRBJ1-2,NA,TGCAGCGTTGTGGGCTATTGGGGCTACACCTTC,CSVVGYWGYTF
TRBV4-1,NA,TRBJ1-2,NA,TGCGCCAGCAGCCAAGATGAGGGATCGGGCCTCTATGGCTACACCTTC,CASSQDEGSGLYGYTF
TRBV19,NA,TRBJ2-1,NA,TGTGCCAGTGGACGGACAGCCTGGGATGAGCAGTTCTTC,CASGRTAWDEQFF
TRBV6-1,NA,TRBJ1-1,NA,TGTGCCAGCAGTGAAGGGGTGTGGGCAGGGAACACTGAAGCTTTCTTT,CASSEGVWAGNTEAFF
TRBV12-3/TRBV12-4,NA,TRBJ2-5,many,TGTGCCAGTTCGACGGACCATCAAGAGACCCAGTACTTC,CASSTDHQETQYF
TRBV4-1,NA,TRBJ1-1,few,TGCGCCAGCAGCCAAGCCGGGAGGTACATGAACACTGAAGCTTTCTTT,CASSQAGRYMNTEAFF
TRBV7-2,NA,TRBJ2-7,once,TGTGCCAGCAGCTTGCAGACACAAGGGGTCGAGCAGTACTTC,CASSLQTQGVEQYF
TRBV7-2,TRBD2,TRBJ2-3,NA,TGTGCCAGCAGCTTGACGCCTAGCGGGGGGGCCGGGTATTTT,CASSLTPSGGAGYF
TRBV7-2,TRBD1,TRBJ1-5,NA,TGTGCCAGCAGCTTAGAAGGAGTGGACAGGGGGAATCAGCCCCAGCATTTT,CASSLEGVDRGNQPQHF
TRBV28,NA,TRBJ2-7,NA,TGTGCCAGCAGTTCCCCAGCTGCAGGCGCACACGAGCAGTACTTC,CASSSPAAGAHEQYF
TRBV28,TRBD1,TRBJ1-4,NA,TGTGCCAGCAGCGTTAACAACAGGGGGCCGGAAGCAACTAATGAAAAACTGTTTTTT,CASSVNNRGPEATNEKLFF
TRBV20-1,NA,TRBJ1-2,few,TGCAGCATGCAGGGATTTGGAACTAACTATGGCTACACCTTC,CSMQGFGTNYGYTF
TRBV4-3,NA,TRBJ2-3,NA,TGCGCCAGCAGCCAAGATAGAAATACGCAGTATTTT,CASSQDRNTQYF
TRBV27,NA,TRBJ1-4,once,TGTGCCAGCAGTTTATCGAGGGGCAGGAGTAATGAAAAACTGTTTTTT,CASSLSRGRSNEKLFF
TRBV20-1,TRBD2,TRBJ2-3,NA,TGCAGTGAGAGCGGGGCTTCAGGAGATACGCAGTATTTT,CSESGASGDTQYF
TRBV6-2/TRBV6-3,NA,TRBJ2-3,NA,TGTGCCAGCACCACGCGGGGAGGTACGCAGTATTTT,CASTTRGGTQYF
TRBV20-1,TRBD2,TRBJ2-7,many,TGCAGTGCTGACCCCGCTAGCGGGGTAACCTACAATGAGCAGTACTTC,CSADPASGVTYNEQYF
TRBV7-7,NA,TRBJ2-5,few,TGTGCTAGCAGCGCCAGTTCCGGTCAGGAGACCCAGTACTTC,CASSASSGQETQYF
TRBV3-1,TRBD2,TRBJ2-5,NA,TGTGCCAGCAGCCAAGTTACCCCAGCGGGAGTCGGTGAGCAGTACTTC,CASSQVTPAGVGEQYF
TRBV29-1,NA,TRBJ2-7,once,TGCAGCGTTGTTGGCAGTCCCTACGAGCAGTACTTC,CSVVGSPYEQYF
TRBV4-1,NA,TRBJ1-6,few,TGCGCCAGCAGCCAAGGGAGTCAGTCCCATTCACCCCTCCACTTT,CASSQGSQSHSPLHF
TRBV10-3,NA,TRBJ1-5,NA,TGTGCCACTACACGTGCAGATAATCAGCCCCAGCATTTT,CATTRADNQPQHF
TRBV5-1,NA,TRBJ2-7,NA,TGCGCCAGCAGCTTGAGAGTGGGTTTTGACTACGAGCAGTACTTC,CASSLRVGFDYEQYF
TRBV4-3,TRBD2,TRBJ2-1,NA,TGCGCCAGCAGCCAAGACTATAGCGGGGGGCCCAATGAGCAGTTCTTC,CASSQDYSGGPNEQFF